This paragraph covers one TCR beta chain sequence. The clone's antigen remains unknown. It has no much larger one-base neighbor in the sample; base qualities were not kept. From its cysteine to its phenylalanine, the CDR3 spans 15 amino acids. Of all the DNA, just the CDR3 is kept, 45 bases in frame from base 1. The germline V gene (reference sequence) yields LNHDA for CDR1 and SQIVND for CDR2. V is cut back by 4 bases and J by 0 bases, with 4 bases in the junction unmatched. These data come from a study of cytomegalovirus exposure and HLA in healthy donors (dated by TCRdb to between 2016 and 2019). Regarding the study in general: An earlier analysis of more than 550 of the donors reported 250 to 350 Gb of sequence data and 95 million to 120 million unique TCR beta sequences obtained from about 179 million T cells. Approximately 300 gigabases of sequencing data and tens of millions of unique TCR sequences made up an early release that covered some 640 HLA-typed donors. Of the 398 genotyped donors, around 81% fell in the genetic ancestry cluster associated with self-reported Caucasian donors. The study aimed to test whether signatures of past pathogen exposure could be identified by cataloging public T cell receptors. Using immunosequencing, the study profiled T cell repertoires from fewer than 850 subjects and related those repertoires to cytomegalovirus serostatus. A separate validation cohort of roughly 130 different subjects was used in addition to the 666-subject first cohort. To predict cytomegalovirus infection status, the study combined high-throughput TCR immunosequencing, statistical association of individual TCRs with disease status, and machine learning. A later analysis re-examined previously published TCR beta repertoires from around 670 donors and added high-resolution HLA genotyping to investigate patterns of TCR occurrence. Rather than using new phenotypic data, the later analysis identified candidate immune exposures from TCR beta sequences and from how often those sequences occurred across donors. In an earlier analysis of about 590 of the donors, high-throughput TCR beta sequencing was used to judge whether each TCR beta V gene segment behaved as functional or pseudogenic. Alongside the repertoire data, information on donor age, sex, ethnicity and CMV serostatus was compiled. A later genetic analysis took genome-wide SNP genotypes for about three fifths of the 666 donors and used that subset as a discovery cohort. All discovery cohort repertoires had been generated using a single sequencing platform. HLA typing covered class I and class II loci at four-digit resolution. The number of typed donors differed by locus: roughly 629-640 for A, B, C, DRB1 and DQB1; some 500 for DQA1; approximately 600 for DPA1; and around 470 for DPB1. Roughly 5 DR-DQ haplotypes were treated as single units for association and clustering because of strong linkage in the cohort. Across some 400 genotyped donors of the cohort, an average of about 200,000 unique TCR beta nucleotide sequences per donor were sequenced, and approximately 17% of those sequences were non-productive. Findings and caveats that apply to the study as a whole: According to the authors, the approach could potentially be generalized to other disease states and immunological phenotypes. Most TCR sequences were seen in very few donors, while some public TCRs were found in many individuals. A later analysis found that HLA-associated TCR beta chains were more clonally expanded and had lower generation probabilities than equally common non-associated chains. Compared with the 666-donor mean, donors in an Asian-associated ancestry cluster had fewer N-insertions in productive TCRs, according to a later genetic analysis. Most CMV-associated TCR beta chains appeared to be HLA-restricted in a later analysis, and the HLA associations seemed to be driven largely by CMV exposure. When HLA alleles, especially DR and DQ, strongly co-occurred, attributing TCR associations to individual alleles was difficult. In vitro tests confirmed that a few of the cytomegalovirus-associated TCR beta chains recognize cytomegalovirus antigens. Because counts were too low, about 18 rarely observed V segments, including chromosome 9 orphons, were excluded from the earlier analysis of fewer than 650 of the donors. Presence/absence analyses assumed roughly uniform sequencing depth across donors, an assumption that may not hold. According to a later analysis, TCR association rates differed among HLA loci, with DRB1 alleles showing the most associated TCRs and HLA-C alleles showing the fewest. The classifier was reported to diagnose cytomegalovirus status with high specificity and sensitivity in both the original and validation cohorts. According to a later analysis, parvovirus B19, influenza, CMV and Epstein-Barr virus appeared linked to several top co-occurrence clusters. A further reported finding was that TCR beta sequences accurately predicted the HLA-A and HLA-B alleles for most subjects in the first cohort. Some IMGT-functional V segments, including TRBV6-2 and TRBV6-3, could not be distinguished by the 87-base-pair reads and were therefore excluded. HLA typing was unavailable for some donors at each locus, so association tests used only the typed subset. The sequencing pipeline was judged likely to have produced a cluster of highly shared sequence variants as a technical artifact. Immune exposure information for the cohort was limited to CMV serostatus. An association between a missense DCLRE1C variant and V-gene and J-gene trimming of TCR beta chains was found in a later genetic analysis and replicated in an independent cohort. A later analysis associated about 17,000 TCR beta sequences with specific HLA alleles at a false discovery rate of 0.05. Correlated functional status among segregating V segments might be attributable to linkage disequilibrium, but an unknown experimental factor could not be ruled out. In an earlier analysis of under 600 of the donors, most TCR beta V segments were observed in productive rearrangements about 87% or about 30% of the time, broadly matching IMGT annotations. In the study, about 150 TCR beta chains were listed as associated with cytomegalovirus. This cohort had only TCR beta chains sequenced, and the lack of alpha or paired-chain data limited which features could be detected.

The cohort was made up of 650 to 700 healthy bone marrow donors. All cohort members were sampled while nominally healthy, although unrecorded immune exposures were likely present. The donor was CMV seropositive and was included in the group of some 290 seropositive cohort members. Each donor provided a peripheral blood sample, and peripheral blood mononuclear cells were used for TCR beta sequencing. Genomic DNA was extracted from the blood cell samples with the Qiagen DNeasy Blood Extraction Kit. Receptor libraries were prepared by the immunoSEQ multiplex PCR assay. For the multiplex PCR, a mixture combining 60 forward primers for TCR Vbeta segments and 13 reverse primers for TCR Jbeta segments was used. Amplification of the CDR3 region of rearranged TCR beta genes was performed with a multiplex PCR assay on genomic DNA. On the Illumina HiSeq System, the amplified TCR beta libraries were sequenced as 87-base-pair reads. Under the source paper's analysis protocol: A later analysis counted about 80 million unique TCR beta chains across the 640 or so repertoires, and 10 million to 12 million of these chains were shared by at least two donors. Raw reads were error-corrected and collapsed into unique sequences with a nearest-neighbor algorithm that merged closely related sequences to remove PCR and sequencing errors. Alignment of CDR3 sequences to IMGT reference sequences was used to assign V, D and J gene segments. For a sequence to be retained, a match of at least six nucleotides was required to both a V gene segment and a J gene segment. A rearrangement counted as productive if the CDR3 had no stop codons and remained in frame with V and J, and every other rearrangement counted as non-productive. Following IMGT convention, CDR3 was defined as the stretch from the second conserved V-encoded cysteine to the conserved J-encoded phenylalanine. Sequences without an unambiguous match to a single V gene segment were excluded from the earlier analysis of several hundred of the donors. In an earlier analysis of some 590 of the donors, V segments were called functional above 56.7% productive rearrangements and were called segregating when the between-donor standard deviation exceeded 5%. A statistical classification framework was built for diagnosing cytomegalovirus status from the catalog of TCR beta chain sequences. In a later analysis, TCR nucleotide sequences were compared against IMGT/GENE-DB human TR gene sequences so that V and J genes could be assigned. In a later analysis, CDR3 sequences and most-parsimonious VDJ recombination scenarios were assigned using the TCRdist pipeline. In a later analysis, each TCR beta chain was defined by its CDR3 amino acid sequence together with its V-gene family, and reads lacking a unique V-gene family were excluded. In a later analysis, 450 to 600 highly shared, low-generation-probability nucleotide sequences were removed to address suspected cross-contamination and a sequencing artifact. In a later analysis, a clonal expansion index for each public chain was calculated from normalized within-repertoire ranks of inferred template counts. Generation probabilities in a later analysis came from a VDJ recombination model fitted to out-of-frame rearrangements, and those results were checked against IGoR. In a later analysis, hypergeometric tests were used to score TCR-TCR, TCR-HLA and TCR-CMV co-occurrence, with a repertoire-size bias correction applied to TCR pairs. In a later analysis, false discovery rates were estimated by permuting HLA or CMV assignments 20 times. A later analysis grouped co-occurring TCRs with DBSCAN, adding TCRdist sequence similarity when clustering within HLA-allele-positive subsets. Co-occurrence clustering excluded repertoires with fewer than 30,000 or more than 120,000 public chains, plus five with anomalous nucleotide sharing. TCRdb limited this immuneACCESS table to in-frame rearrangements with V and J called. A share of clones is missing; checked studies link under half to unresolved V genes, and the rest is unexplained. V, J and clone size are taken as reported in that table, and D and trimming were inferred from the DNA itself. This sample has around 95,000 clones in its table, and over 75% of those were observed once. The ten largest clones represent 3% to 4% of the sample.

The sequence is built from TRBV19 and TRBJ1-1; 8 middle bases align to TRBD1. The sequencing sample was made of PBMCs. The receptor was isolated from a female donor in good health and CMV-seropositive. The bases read TGTGCCAGTAGTAGGAGGACAGGGTTGAACACTGAAGCTTTCTTT. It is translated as CASSRRTGLNTEAFF.